This paragraph covers one TCR beta chain sequence. Its matching antigen is unknown. This specimen comes from a study of cytomegalovirus exposure and HLA in healthy donors. Whole-study findings and limits: Association of 16,951 TCR beta sequences with HLA alleles was found at 0.05 false discovery rate in a later analysis. Analyses of presence/absence relied on an assumption of roughly uniform sequencing depth across donors.

Germline V gene data show CDR1 as SGHTA and CDR2 as FQGNSA. The CDR3 is 15 residues long. V lost 5 bases and J lost 4; bases outside the gene matches: 9. Primers for the PCR totalled 60 Vbeta and 13 Jbeta. This table comes from immunoSEQ multiplex PCR, and its TCRdb copy is limited to in-frame clones, with some not included. The repertoire holds over 150,000 clones, with roughly four fifths as singletons. The material sequenced was PBMCs. This clonotype was sampled from a man aged 50 to 60 in good health and CMV-seropositive. The gene calls are TRBV7-2 and TRBJ2-7, with 9 nucleotides matching TRBD2. DNA for the CDR3: TGTGCCAGCAGCCTAAGACCACTAGCGGGTTACGAGCAGTACTTC. The encoded protein is CASSLRPLAGYEQYF.